This T cell receptor (beta chain) was identified during a study of beta chain features in type 1 diabetes. This clone was counted between two and nine times. As yet, its antigen is unknown. Study-wide results and limits: VDJ junctions sequenced from type 1 diabetes patients showed fewer insertions and more deletions. Patients and controls would share equally any PCR tilt toward shorter templates.

CDR1 and CDR2 from the germline V gene are SQVTM and ANQGSEA. The CDR3 length is 13 residues. Trimming took 7 bases from V and 4 from J, leaving 16 bases between them. The investigators reverse transcribed all of the isolated RNA, so they sequenced expressed TCRB transcripts. The assay was immunoSEQ multiplex PCR, and TCRdb's table has in-frame clones only and misses some. The sample yields hundreds of thousands of clones, around 15% seen once. Donors contributed one heparinised blood draw apiece, averaging approximately 120 mL. The chain joins TRBV29-1 to TRBJ1-1; tentative D call: TRBD1 (5 bases). The receptor's source is a man between 18 and 29 years old in good health. Sequencing input: naive CD4+ T cells from blood. The CDR3 nucleotides read TGCAGCGGGGACCAGGGTATCCGCACTGAAGCTTTCTTT. Translation gives CSGDQGIRTEAFF.